A single sample gave rise to the 11 T cell receptor beta chains below, sequenced in a study of blood T cell repertoires in COVID-19. TCRdb keeps only in-frame clones here, not all; method: immunoSEQ multiplex PCR. The table records 130,000 to 150,000 clones, 87% of them present only once. The material sequenced was peripheral blood. All receptors derive from a man aged 45-60 years who had recovered from COVID-19.

Comments on this clone: Its ends do not fully match the called genes, so a read error is possible. The chain carries TRBV4-3 and TRBJ2-1; weak D call: TRBD2 (5 bases). Germline CDR1 is LGHNA and CDR2 is YSLEER. This CDR3 region has 15 residues. CDR3 nucleotides: TGCGCCAGCAGCCAGGACTCCTGGCAAAACAATGAGCAATTCTTC. It codes for CASSQDSWQNNEQFF.

This chain links TRBV15 with TRBJ2-4; tentative D call: TRBD1 (6 bases). V was pared by 3 bases and J by 3 bases, with 21 bases between. The CDR3 totals 18 residues. Germline V CDR1 and CDR2: LNHNV, YYDKDF (reference sequence). CDR3 DNA: TGTGCCACCAGCAGTTCTCCCCAGGGGACACTGGGCAAAAACATTCAGTACTTC. Its protein is CATSSSPQGTLGKNIQYF. The entire variable domain, with the rest obtained from reference TRBV15 and TRBJ2-4, is as follows: DAMVIQNPRYQVTQFGKPVTLSCSQTLNHNVMYWYQQKSSQAPKLLFHYYDKDFNNEADTPDNFQSRRPNTSFCFLDIRSPGLGDTAMYLCATSSSPQGTLGKNIQYFGAGTRLSVL.

CDR3: CASSLGTGIETQYF. The CDR3 nucleotides read TGCGCCAGCAGCTTGGGGACAGGGATAGAGACCCAGTACTTC. The rearrangement joins TRBV5-1 to TRBJ2-5, with 8 bases identical to TRBD1. The CDR3 is 14 amino acids. The trim removed 0 bases at V and 4 bases at J, leaving 2 bases unmatched. CDR1 is SGHRS and CDR2 is YFSETQ in the germline V gene.

The chain carries TRBV7-9 and TRBJ2-5; TRBD2 aligns across 8 bases. The CDR3 is 16 amino acids. Germline values: CDR1 SEHNR, CDR2 FQNEAQ (reference sequence). The junction had 14 bases not matched to a gene; V was cut back by 6 bases and J by 5 bases. The CDR3 reads CASRKGFASGHETQYF. The CDR3 region has the DNA TGTGCCAGCAGGAAGGGGTTTGCTAGCGGGCATGAGACCCAGTACTTC.

The CDR3 protein is CASGQGANTEAFF. CDR3 bases: TGTGCCAGTGGGCAGGGGGCGAACACTGAAGCTTTCTTT. This sequence joins TRBV19 and TRBJ1-1; 8 bases align to TRBD1. V shed 8 bases, J shed 1 base, and the junction held 3 bases outside the gene matches. The CDR3 runs 13 residues. The germline CDR1 and CDR2 sequences are LNHDA and SQIVND (reference sequence).

This clone was recorded once. The chain couples TRBV7-9 to TRBJ2-3, with 11 bases identical to TRBD2. This CDR3 is 19 amino acids long. Looked up from germline, CDR1 is SEHNR and CDR2 is FQNEAQ (reference sequence). The V gene end was trimmed by 5 bases and the J gene end by 0 bases; junction bases not matched to a gene: 13. The CDR3 nucleotides are TGTGCCAGCAGCCCCCTCGTGCTAGCGGGGGGAAGTAGCACAGATACGCAGTATTTT. It codes for CASSPLVLAGGSSTDTQYF.

V is TRBV4-3 and J is TRBJ1-5; TRBD1 might be the D (5 bases). CDR3 length: 15 residues. Looked up from germline, CDR1 is LGHNA and CDR2 is YSLEER. V was pared by 3 bases and J by 3 bases, with 12 bases between. CDR3: CASSHDDSPNQPQHF. The CDR3 region has the DNA TGCGCCAGCAGCCACGATGACAGCCCCAATCAGCCCCAGCATTTT.

The chain is built from TRBV20-1 and TRBJ2-7; 12 nucleotides align to TRBD1. Germline-derived CDR1 and CDR2 are DFQATT and SNEGSKA (reference sequence). After removal of 3 bases from V and 5 bases from J, the junction contained 11 bases not matched to a gene. The CDR3 consists of 16 residues. In DNA, the CDR3 is TGCAGTGCTAGTGGTTGGGGACAGGGGGCGGACCACGAGCAGTACTTC. Protein product: CSASGWGQGADHEQYF.

This clone was counted only a few times. This sequence joins TRBV7-9 and TRBJ2-5, with TRBD1 matching over 9 bases. This CDR3 contains 13 residues. With 5 bases clipped from V and 3 bases from J, the junction kept 1 base outside the gene matches. In germline, CDR1 is SEHNR, CDR2 FQNEAQ (reference sequence). CDR3 bases: TGTGCCAGCAGCGGGACAGGGAAAGAGACCCAGTACTTC. Translated, it gives CASSGTGKETQYF.

The J gene is TRBJ1-3, the V gene TRBV4-1, with D possibly matching TRBD1 (5 bases). Trimming took 0 bases from V and 2 from J, leaving 11 bases between them. This CDR3 is built from 16 residues. Germline assignment: CDR1 MGHRA and CDR2 YSYEKL. The CDR3, as DNA: TGCGCCAGCAGCCAAGAAAATCAGGGAACTGGAAACACCATATATTTT. This sequence encodes CASSQENQGTGNTIYF.

The V call is TRBV6-6, the J call TRBJ2-5, with 7 bases that match TRBD1. CDR3 size: 15 residues. Germline V gene sequence: CDR1 MNHNY, CDR2 SVGAGI (reference sequence). J lost 2 bases, V lost 5 bases, and 8 bases had no gene match. The CDR3 nucleotides are TGTGCCAGCAGTGAGCTTCACAGGGGACAAGAGACCCAGTACTTC. Protein product: CASSELHRGQETQYF.